This record covers a single TCR beta chain. No antigen is known for it. These data belong to a study of T cells after yellow fever vaccination. About the research overall: Preparation used SMART-Seq v4 Ultra Low Input for the low-cell-number fractions.

Study-wide findings and caveats: Secondary responses were weaker yet peaked faster, day 5 versus 15. The bulk population could contribute abundant contaminating clonotypes to FACS-sorted repertoires.

Per the germline V gene, CDR1 is KGHSH and CDR2 is LQKENI. The CDR3 sequence is 19 residues long. V dropped 2 bases and J dropped 10; count of bases not matched to a gene: 20. 5'RACE template switching produced TCR cDNA carrying a universal primer site and UMIs. Via MiXCR, TCRdb re-called the 5' RACE reads, giving one row per CDR3 protein. The sample records a few hundred thousand distinct CDR3 sequences, about 4% being singletons. The material sequenced was PBMCs, taken 5 days after the yellow fever booster vaccination. The V and J genes are TRBV18 and TRBJ2-1; TRBD2 matches at 10 bases. The origin of this receptor is a man aged 18 to 35 who received the YFV17D yellow fever vaccine. The CDR3 spells CASSPSPVGLAGARVEQFF. The CDR3 nucleotides are TGTGCCAGCTCACCATCGCCAGTGGGGCTAGCGGGGGCCCGTGTCGAGCAGTTCTTC. Full variable domain (missing parts from reference TRBV18 and TRBJ2-1): NAGVMQNPRHLVRRRGQEARLRCSPMKGHSHVYWYRQLPEEGLKFMVYLQKENIIDESGMPKERFSAEFPKEGPSILRIQQVVRGDSAAYFCASSPSPVGLAGARVEQFFGPGTRLTVL.